This T cell receptor beta chain was observed in a study of blood T cell repertoires in COVID-19. Symptom resolution, clearance, or two negative PCRs marked the recovered donors of Cohort 3. Germline V gene sequence: CDR1 SGHRS, CDR2 YFSETQ. This CDR3 contains 13 residues. With 4 bases removed from V and 5 bases from J, the gap between germline ends came to 12 bases. The data were produced by immunoSEQ multiplex PCR, yet TCRdb's version contains in-frame clones alone and is incomplete. The repertoire holds a few hundred thousand clones, approximately 90% seen once, with around 9.3% in the top ten. The receptor comes from a woman in her 50s who had recovered from COVID-19. Sequenced input: PBMCs or T cells enriched from blood (not recorded which). The chain couples TRBV5-1 to TRBJ1-1, with D perhaps TRBD1 (5 bases). The CDR3: CASSTRGVTEAFF. CDR3 nucleotides: TGCGCCAGCAGCACACGGGGGGTAACTGAAGCTTTCTTT.